Each of the 20 T cell receptor beta chains below was sequenced from the same sample in a study of cytomegalovirus exposure and HLA in healthy donors. The study ran its PCR with 60 Vbeta and 13 Jbeta primers. Assay used: immunoSEQ multiplex PCR; TCRdb lists only in-frame clones, some missing. Seen here are about 96,000 clones, 77% observed once, and the top ten hold around 7.5%. Specimen: PBMCs. The receptors originated from a man in his fifties or sixties in good health and CMV-seropositive.

This chain links TRBV30 with TRBJ2-3; TRBD2 aligns across 8 bases. This CDR3 has 17 amino acids. Germline V gene lookup returns CDR1 GTSNPN and CDR2 SVGIG (reference sequence). With 3 bases clipped from V and 2 bases from J, the junction kept 13 bases outside the gene matches. The CDR3 reads CAWRKSWTSSTTDTQYF. CDR3 DNA: TGTGCCTGGAGAAAATCCTGGACTAGCTCCACCACAGATACGCAGTATTTT. The full variable domain, completed using reference TRBV30 and TRBJ2-3, is SQTIHQWPATLVQPVGSPLSLECTVEGTSNPNLYWYRQAAGRGLQLLFYSVGIGQISSEVPQNLSASRPQDRQFILSSKKLLLSDSGFYLCAWRKSWTSSTTDTQYFGPGTRLTVL.

This clone was observed a handful of times. The CDR3 spells CASSQDGGAYTQYF. The CDR3 coding sequence is TGTGCCAGCAGCCAAGACGGGGGAGCGTATACGCAGTATTTT. The chain recombines TRBV27 with TRBJ2-3, with D possibly TRBD2 on 6 matching bases. The CDR3 spans 14 residues. Trimming shortened V by 6 bases and J by 7 bases, and 17 bases separated the two germline ends. Germline V CDR1 and CDR2: MNHEY, SMNVEV (reference sequence).

The J gene is TRBJ1-6, the V gene TRBV11-2, with no clear D. Between the trimmed V and J ends, which lost 2 bases and 8 bases, there was a span of 13 bases. In germline, CDR1 is SGHAT, CDR2 FQNNGV. CDR3 length: 15 amino acids. The CDR3 loop is CASSLKLERHSPLHF. The CDR3 nucleotides are TGTGCCAGCAGCTTAAAATTGGAGAGGCATTCACCCCTCCACTTT. Complete variable domain (other parts from reference TRBV11-2 and TRBJ1-6): EAGVAQSPRYKIIEKRQSVAFWCNPISGHATLYWYQQILGQGPKLLIQFQNNGVVDDSQLPKDRFSAERLKGVDSTLKIQPAKLEDSAVYLCASSLKLERHSPLHFGNGTRLTVT.

The chain recombines TRBV5-1 with TRBJ2-7; the match to TRBD2 covers 7 bases. The CDR3 is 15 amino acids. With V trimmed by 1 base and J by 4 bases, 8 bases remained unmatched. Germline V lookup: CDR1 SGHRS, CDR2 YFSETQ. The CDR3 protein is CASSLSPGREYEQYF. CDR3 bases: TGCGCCAGCAGCTTGTCGCCAGGGAGGGAATACGAGCAGTACTTC.

Written as DNA, the CDR3 is TGTGCCAGCAGCGTAGGGGCCCAGGCTACCGGGGAGCTGTTTTTT. It specifies CASSVGAQATGELFF. This chain uses TRBV9 with TRBJ2-2; D unclear. V shed 0 bases and J shed 5 bases, with 11 bases lying between them. The CDR3 is 15 amino acids. Germline assignment: CDR1 SGDLS and CDR2 YYNGEE. Complete variable domain (other parts from reference TRBV9 and TRBJ2-2): DSGVTQTPKHLITATGQRVTLRCSPRSGDLSVYWYQQSLDQGLQFLIQYYNGEERAKGNILERFSAQQFPDLHSELNLSSLELGDSALYFCASSVGAQATGELFFGEGSRLTVL.

This clone was observed a handful of times. The chain joins TRBV2 to TRBJ1-2, with TRBD1 matching over 7 bases. V lost 5 bases and J lost 3; bases outside the gene matches: 6. CDR3 size: 14 residues. Germline CDR1 reads SNHLY; CDR2 reads FYNNEI. The CDR3: CASSSQGLDYGYTF. CDR3 sequence (DNA): TGTGCCAGCAGTTCACAGGGGTTGGACTATGGCTACACCTTC.

A remark on this clone: An end of the junction does not agree with germline; a read error may underlie this. The chain is built from TRBV5-6 and TRBJ2-7; D possibly corresponds to TRBD1 (6 bases). Germline CDR1 reads SGHDT; CDR2 reads YYEEEE. This CDR3 has 17 residues. DNA for the CDR3: TGTGCCGGCAGCTTGGCCGGTGGGCAGGGGAGCTTTATCGGGCAGTACTTC. Its protein product is CAGSLAGGQGSFIGQYF.

The chain employs TRBV27 and TRBJ2-5; perhaps TRBD1 as D (6 bases). This CDR3 comprises 14 residues. From germline, CDR1 is MNHEY and CDR2 SMNVEV (reference sequence). Trimming stripped 2 bases from V and 2 bases from J, with 9 bases between. As DNA, the CDR3 is TGTGCCAGCAGTTTACAGGGGATTCAAGAGACCCAGTACTTC. Translating gives CASSLQGIQETQYF.

In its sample, this clone was seen a few times. The J gene is TRBJ1-1, the V gene TRBV19, with a weak D call TRBD1 (5 bases). V shed 1 base and J shed 6 bases, with 9 bases lying between them. Germline CDR1 LNHDA, CDR2 SQIVND (reference sequence). CDR3 size: 13 residues. The CDR3 spells CASSIGGAAEAFF. The CDR3, as DNA: TGTGCCAGTAGTATAGGTGGGGCGGCTGAAGCTTTCTTT.

The rearrangement joins TRBV9 to TRBJ2-3, with 8 nucleotides matching TRBD2. The CDR3 runs to 17 residues. With 4 bases clipped from V and 1 base from J, the junction kept 11 bases outside the gene matches. CDR1 and CDR2 from the germline V gene are SGDLS and YYNGEE. The CDR3 here is CASSRSGGSFGTDTQYF. The CDR3 coding sequence is TGTGCCAGCAGCAGGAGCGGGGGCTCTTTCGGCACAGATACGCAGTATTTT.

This rearrangement joins TRBV25-1 to TRBJ2-5; 11 bases line up with TRBD2. The CDR3 contains 17 residues. Germline CDR1 is MGHDK and CDR2 is SYGVNS. The V gene end was trimmed by 1 base and the J gene end by 1 base; junction bases not matched to a gene: 5. CDR3 DNA: TGTGCCAGCAGTGAATTCCTAGCGGGGGGCATCCAAGAGACCCAGTACTTC. Amino acids: CASSEFLAGGIQETQYF.

This chain joins TRBV7-8 and TRBJ1-5; 7 nucleotides match TRBD1. The CDR3 covers 15 residues. Germline assignment: CDR1 SGHVS and CDR2 FQNEAQ. V lost 3 bases to trimming and J lost 1 base; unmatched junction nucleotides: 3. DNA for the CDR3: TGTGCCAGCAGCTTCTCACAGGGGAGCAATCAGCCCCAGCATTTT. Protein product: CASSFSQGSNQPQHF.

This chain joins TRBV18 and TRBJ2-2, with D hard to call. V lost 3 bases, J lost 4 bases, and 15 bases lay in between. The CDR3 sequence is 16 residues long. Looked up from germline, CDR1 is KGHSH and CDR2 is LQKENI. The CDR3 sequence: CASSPPFSYGTGELFF. CDR3 nucleotide sequence: TGTGCCAGCTCACCTCCATTTTCCTATGGCACCGGGGAGCTGTTTTTT.

The chain couples TRBV4-1 to TRBJ2-7, with D tentatively TRBD2 (6 bases). Germline V gene sequence: CDR1 MGHRA, CDR2 YSYEKL. The CDR3 length is 13 residues. The ends were cut back, 6 bases at V and 1 base at J, with 10 bases in the middle. As DNA, the CDR3 is TGCGCCAGCAGTGTCGGGGGATCCTACGAGCAGTACTTC. It encodes CASSVGGSYEQYF.

The chain uses TRBV6-5 and TRBJ2-1; 9 bases align to TRBD1. This CDR3 is 16 amino acids long. The V gene end was trimmed by 4 bases and the J gene end by 6 bases; junction bases not matched to a gene: 10. Germline lookup yields CDR1 MNHEY and CDR2 SVGAGI. The DNA for the CDR3 is TGTGCCAGCAGTTTACGGCCGGGACAGGGTGCCAATGAGCAGTTCTTC. Translation: CASSLRPGQGANEQFF.

The chain couples TRBV5-1 to TRBJ1-4; 7 nucleotides line up with TRBD1. The germline gives CDR1 SGHRS, CDR2 YFSETQ. The CDR3 has 15 amino acids. Trimming at V came to 4 bases and at J to 3 bases, leaving 6 bases not matched to a gene. The CDR3 loop is CASSSLTGPNEKLFF. The DNA for the CDR3 is TGCGCCAGCAGCAGCCTGACAGGGCCTAATGAAAAACTGTTTTTT.

The gene calls are TRBV19 and TRBJ1-4, with 9 bases that match TRBD1. The CDR3 totals 17 residues. Germline values: CDR1 LNHDA, CDR2 SQIVND (reference sequence). J lost 0 bases, V lost 5 bases, and 7 bases had no gene match. The CDR3 protein is CASSPGQGRPTNEKLFF. CDR3 DNA: TGTGCCAGTAGTCCAGGACAGGGGCGCCCAACTAATGAAAAACTGTTTTTT.

V usage is TRBV4-1 and J usage is TRBJ1-5; perhaps TRBD1 as D (5 bases). Trimming cost V 1 base and J 0 bases, with 16 bases left between them. Germline V gene lookup returns CDR1 MGHRA and CDR2 YSYEKL. The CDR3 sequence is 18 residues long. The CDR3 DNA reads as TGCGCCAGCAGCCAAGCCCCGACAGAGCCCTATAGCAATCAGCCCCAGCATTTT. It codes for CASSQAPTEPYSNQPQHF.

V and J are TRBV5-8 and TRBJ2-1; weak D call: TRBD2 (7 bases). Looked up from germline, CDR1 is SGHTS and CDR2 is YDEGEE. V lost 0 bases and J lost 3, with 10 bases in between. The CDR3 spans 15 residues. The CDR3 region is CASSLEGGVYNEQFF. CDR3 DNA: TGTGCCAGCAGCTTGGAGGGGGGGGTCTACAATGAGCAGTTCTTC.

This sequence joins TRBV19 and TRBJ2-1; 16 nucleotides align to TRBD2. The V segment lost 4 bases and the J segment 9 bases; nucleotides outside the gene matches: 3. Germline V gene sequence: CDR1 LNHDA, CDR2 SQIVND (reference sequence). The CDR3 loop spans 15 amino acids. The CDR3 sequence is CASSKGLAGGGEQFF. The CDR3 nucleotides read TGTGCCAGTAGTAAGGGACTAGCGGGGGGGGGTGAGCAGTTCTTC.